This T cell receptor beta chain was sequenced for a study of OX40 agonist ivuxolimab in advanced cancers. In the study overall: Prior checkpoint blockade (anti-PD-1, anti-PD-L1 or anti-CTLA-4) was permitted; under 50% had it.

Between the trimmed V and J ends, which lost 2 bases and 1 base, there was a span of 6 bases. The germline gives CDR1 GTSNPN, CDR2 SVGIG (reference sequence). The CDR3 has 13 amino acids. Only one count was recorded for this clone. The antigen is undetermined. Study-level results: Dosing at 0.1 to 3.0 mg/kg was accompanied by clonal expansion of CD4+ and CD8+ blood T cells by week 6.

Profiled with immunoSEQ multiplex PCR; TCRdb holds only in-frame clones, not every one. The table lists about 36,000 clones, 78% of them singletons. This chain uses TRBV30 with TRBJ1-3, with D hard to call. The starting material was CD4+ or CD8+ T cells sorted from blood, obtained in a trial of the OX40 agonist ivuxolimab. The TCR was taken from an adult with an advanced solid tumor such as melanoma, head and neck, liver or kidney cancer. The CDR3, as DNA: TGTGCCTGGAGTAAGGTTTCTGGAAACACCATATATTTT. Its protein product is CAWSKVSGNTIYF.